This TCR beta chain was found in a study of tumor and adjacent non-tumor tissue in lung cancer. Across the study: Patients were aged roughly 30 to 76, roughly nine men and 4 to 6 women, stage I to III.

TCRbeta libraries were built with three rounds of nested PCR, modified from ARM-PCR. TCRdb analysed the multiplex PCR reads with MiXCR anew, one entry per CDR3 protein. The repertoire includes tens of thousands of distinct CDR3 sequences, approximately 73% of them detected once, and 28% sits in the top ten. There are 14 residues in the CDR3. Germline-derived CDR1 and CDR2 are SGHAT and FQDESV (reference sequence). The template was RNA from unsorted bulk tissue. Study findings and constraints: Compared with tumor, normal lung showed significantly lower TCR diversity. Shorter survival was associated with higher TCR diversity in tumors. Normal lung showed higher cumulative top 100 clone frequency than tumor.

In the case of this clonotype: Its antigen is as yet unknown. The junction does not match germline at one end; this may be a read error.

The chain joins TRBV11-1 to TRBJ2-5; 7 bases match TRBD2. The source is a man aged 60-69 years with non-small cell lung cancer. The source material was lung tumor tissue. The CDR3: CASSLAGLLETQNF. For the CDR3, the DNA is TGTGCCAGCAGCTTAGCGGGACTATTGGAGACCCAGAACTTC.